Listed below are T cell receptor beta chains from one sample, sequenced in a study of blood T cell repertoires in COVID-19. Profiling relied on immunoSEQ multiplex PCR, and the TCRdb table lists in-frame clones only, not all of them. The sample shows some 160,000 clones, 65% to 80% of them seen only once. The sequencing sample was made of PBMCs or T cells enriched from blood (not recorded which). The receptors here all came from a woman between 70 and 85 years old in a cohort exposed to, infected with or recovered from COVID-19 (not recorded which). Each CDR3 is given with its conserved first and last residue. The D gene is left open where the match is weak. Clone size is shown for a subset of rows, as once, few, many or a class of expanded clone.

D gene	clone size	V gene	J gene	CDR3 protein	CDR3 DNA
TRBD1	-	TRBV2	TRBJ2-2	CASSRDRGNAKLFF	TGTGCCAGCAGTAGGGACAGGGGGAATGCTAAGCTGTTTTTT
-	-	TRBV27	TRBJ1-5	CASAYGGSSNQPQHF	TGTGCCAGCGCGTATGGGGGCTCGAGCAATCAGCCCCAGCATTTT
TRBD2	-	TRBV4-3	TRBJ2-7	CASSQTSGGGRLEQYF	TGCGCCAGCAGCCAAACTAGCGGGGGGGGGCGACTGGAGCAGTACTTC
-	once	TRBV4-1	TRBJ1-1	CASSQGSGGYTEAFF	TGCGCCAGCAGCCAAGGTTCAGGAGGCTACACTGAAGCTTTCTTT
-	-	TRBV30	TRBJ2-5	CAWTALDSQETQYF	TGTGCCTGGACCGCCCTGGACTCACAAGAGACCCAGTACTTC
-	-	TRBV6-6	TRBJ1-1	CASSYGGEAFF	TGTGCCAGCAGTTATGGCGGAGAAGCTTTCTTT
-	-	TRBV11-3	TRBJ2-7	CASSHDRSYEQYF	TGTGCCAGCAGCCACGACAGGTCCTACGAGCAGTACTTC
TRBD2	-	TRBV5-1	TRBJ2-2	CASSLVAGEGGELFF	TGCGCCAGCAGCTTGGTAGCGGGAGAGGGCGGGGAGCTGTTTTTT
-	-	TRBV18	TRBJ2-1	CASSPMGPYNEQFF	TGTGCCAGCTCACCAATGGGCCCTTACAATGAGCAGTTCTTC
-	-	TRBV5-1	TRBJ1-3	CASSLDSTSTIYF	TGCGCCAGCAGCTTGGACAGTACCAGCACCATATATTTT
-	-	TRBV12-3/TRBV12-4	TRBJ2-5	CASSLDSQETQYF	TGTGCCAGCAGTTTAGACAGCCAAGAGACCCAGTACTTC
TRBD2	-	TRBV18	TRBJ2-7	CASSPSSGLAGHEQYF	TGTGCCAGCTCACCGAGTTCGGGACTAGCGGGACACGAGCAGTACTTC
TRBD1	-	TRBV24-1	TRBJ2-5	CATSDVGQGGETQYF	TGTGCCACCAGTGATGTGGGACAGGGGGGAGAGACCCAGTACTTC
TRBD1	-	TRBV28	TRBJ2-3	CASSFRGLTDTQYF	TGTGCCAGCAGTTTTAGGGGGCTGACAGATACGCAGTATTTT
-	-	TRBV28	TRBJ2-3	CASSSSLRRNTDTQYF	TGTGCCAGCAGTTCATCCCTGAGGCGGAACACAGATACGCAGTATTTT
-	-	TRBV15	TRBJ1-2	CATSADRGRYGYTF	TGTGCCACCAGCGCTGACCGGGGGAGGTATGGCTACACCTTC
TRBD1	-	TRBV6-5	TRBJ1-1	CASSPGQPNTEAFF	TGTGCCAGCAGTCCGGGACAGCCCAACACTGAAGCTTTCTTT
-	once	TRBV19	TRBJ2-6	CASSSDRSGANVLTF	TGTGCCAGTAGTTCAGACAGGTCTGGGGCCAACGTCCTGACTTTC
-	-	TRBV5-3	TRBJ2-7	CARSSSQYF	TGTGCCAGAAGCTCAAGCCAGTACTTC
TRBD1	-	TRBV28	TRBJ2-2	CASSPRLGTGAHTGELFF	TGTGCCAGCAGTCCGCGTCTGGGGACAGGGGCACACACCGGGGAGCTGTTTTTT
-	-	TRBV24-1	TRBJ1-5	CATSDTREGFQPQHF	TGTGCCACCAGTGATACAAGAGAGGGTTTTCAGCCCCAGCATTTT
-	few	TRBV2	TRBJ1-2	CASSQDSNYGYTF	TGTGCCAGCAGCCAGGATTCTAACTATGGCTACACCTTC
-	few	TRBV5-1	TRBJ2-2	CASSLAQAFTGELFF	TGCGCCAGCAGCTTGGCCCAGGCGTTTACCGGGGAGCTGTTTTTT
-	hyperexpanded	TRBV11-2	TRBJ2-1	CASSQYNEQFF	TGTGCCAGCAGCCAATACAATGAGCAGTTCTTC
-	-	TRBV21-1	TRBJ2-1	CASPERTLHNEQFF	TGTGCCAGCCCGGAGAGAACCCTACACAATGAGCAGTTCTTC
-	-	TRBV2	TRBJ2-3	CASSDRRGLQGTQYF	TGTGCCAGCAGTGACCGTAGGGGCTTGCAGGGAACGCAGTATTTT
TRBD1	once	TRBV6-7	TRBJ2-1	CASSYRKPGQSYNEQFF	TGTGCCAGCAGTTACCGGAAACCGGGACAGAGTTACAATGAGCAGTTCTTC
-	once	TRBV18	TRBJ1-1	CASSPPGQYTEAFF	TGTGCCAGCTCACCACCGGGCCAGTACACTGAAGCTTTCTTT
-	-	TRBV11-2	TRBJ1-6	CASSLVQINSPLHF	TGTGCCAGCAGCTTAGTCCAGATTAATTCACCCCTCCACTTT
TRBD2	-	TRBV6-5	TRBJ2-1	CASSYGTSAEQFF	TGTGCCAGCAGTTACGGTACTAGCGCGGAGCAGTTCTTC
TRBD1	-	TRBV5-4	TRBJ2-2	CASSLVDRDRITLDTGELFF	TGTGCCAGCAGCTTGGTTGATCGGGACAGGATCACTCTAGACACCGGGGAGCTGTTTTTT
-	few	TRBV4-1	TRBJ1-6	CASSQAGQSLDSPLHF	TGCGCCAGCAGCCAGGCTGGGCAGTCGTTGGATTCACCCCTCCACTTT
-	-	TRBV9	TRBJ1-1	CASSPHVFGTEAFF	TGTGCCAGCAGCCCACACGTATTTGGCACTGAAGCTTTCTTT
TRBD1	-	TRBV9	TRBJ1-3	CASSPRADRAGNTIYF	TGTGCCAGCAGCCCCCGAGCCGACAGGGCTGGAAACACCATATATTTT
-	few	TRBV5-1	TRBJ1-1	CASRTDGSTEAFF	TGCGCCAGCAGAACGGACGGGAGCACTGAAGCTTTCTTT
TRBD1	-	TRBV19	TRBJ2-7	CASRGRTGAGEQYF	TGTGCCAGTAGGGGAAGGACAGGGGCGGGCGAGCAGTACTTC
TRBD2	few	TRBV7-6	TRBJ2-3	CASSFTSGRADTQYF	TGTGCCAGCAGCTTCACTAGCGGGAGGGCAGATACGCAGTATTTT
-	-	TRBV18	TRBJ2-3	CASSPITRGIGADTQYF	TGTGCCAGCTCACCAATCACACGGGGGATCGGCGCAGATACGCAGTATTTT
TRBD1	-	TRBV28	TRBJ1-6	CASSSGQGVYNSPLHF	TGTGCCAGCAGTTCCGGACAGGGGGTGTATAATTCACCCCTCCACTTT
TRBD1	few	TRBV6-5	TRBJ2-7	CASSSDRGRGSYEQYF	TGTGCCAGCAGTTCGGACAGGGGGAGAGGGTCCTACGAGCAGTACTTC
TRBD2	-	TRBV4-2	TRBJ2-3	CASSLRERLSTDTQYF	TGTGCCAGCAGCCTGCGGGAGCGGTTGAGCACAGATACGCAGTATTTT
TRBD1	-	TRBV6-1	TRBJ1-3	CASSEQTGRNTIYF	TGTGCCAGCAGTGAACAGACAGGGAGAAACACCATATATTTT
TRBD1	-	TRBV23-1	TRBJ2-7	CASSQSGTGSGF	TGCGCCAGCAGTCAATCGGGGACAGGTTCTGGATTC